The 23 T cell receptor beta chains given below trace back to one sample, sequenced in a study of T cells after yellow fever vaccination. Each CDR3 protein gets one entry after TCRdb re-called the 5' RACE reads with MiXCR. The profile shows fewer than 450,000 distinct CDR3 sequences, roughly 4.3% of them singletons. The sample in question was PBMCs, obtained 5 days after the yellow fever booster vaccination. The source of these receptors is a man between 18 and 35 years old who received the YFV17D yellow fever vaccine.

The chain links TRBV29-1 to TRBJ2-5, with a possible D match to TRBD1 (6 bases). The germline gives CDR1 SQVTM, CDR2 ANQGSEA. V lost 7 bases and J lost 2, with 14 bases in between. This CDR3 is 13 amino acids long. The CDR3 DNA reads as TGCAGCGCCGATACAGGGTATCAAGAGACCCAGTACTTC. It specifies CSADTGYQETQYF.

The chain recombines TRBV15 with TRBJ2-3, with TRBD1 identical over 8 bases. The CDR3 loop spans 14 amino acids. The germline V gene has CDR1 LNHNV and CDR2 YYDKDF (reference sequence). J was trimmed by 5 bases and V by 3 bases; bases with no gene match: 4. The CDR3: CATSSGQGVDTQYF. CDR3 nucleotide sequence: TGTGCCACCAGCAGTGGACAGGGAGTAGATACGCAGTATTTT.

This clonotype was seen repeatedly, ten times or more. The chain employs TRBV7-8 and TRBJ2-5; TRBD1 or TRBD2 may be the D gene (5 bases each). V lost 5 bases, J lost 2 bases, and 21 bases lay in between. This CDR3 region has 17 residues. From germline, CDR1 is SGHVS and CDR2 FQNEAQ. CDR3 loop: CASSPRLGLGGQETQYF. CDR3 nucleotides: TGTGCCAGCAGCCCCAGGCTGGGGCTTGGGGGTCAAGAGACCCAGTACTTC.

V usage is TRBV15 and J usage is TRBJ1-5; D ambiguous. Trimming shortened V by 4 bases and J by 3 bases, and 7 bases separated the two germline ends. The CDR3 contains 13 residues. CDR1 and CDR2 (germline): LNHNV, YYDKDF (reference sequence). The CDR3 is CATSIQTNQPQHF. The CDR3 DNA follows: TGTGCCACCAGCATACAGACCAATCAGCCCCAGCATTTT.

V gene TRBV20-1 combines with J gene TRBJ2-7; D is unresolved. The CDR3 runs 11 residues. V was trimmed by 3 bases and J by 3 bases, leaving 6 bases between them. CDR1 is DFQATT, CDR2 SNEGSKA, per germline (reference sequence). As DNA, the CDR3 is TGCAGTGCTAGCACAGTCTACGAGCAGTACGTC. As protein: CSASTVYEQYV.

This clonotype showed up just a few times. The chain links TRBV4-1 to TRBJ2-5; TRBD2 aligns across 12 bases. Germline CDR1 and CDR2: MGHRA and YSYEKL. The CDR3 spans 15 residues. Trimming removed 6 bases from V and 4 bases from J; junction bases left unmatched: 6. The CDR3 region has the DNA TGCGCCAGCAGTCCGACTAGCGGGGGCCCAGAGACCCAGTACTTC. This codes for CASSPTSGGPETQYF.

The chain joins TRBV4-3 to TRBJ1-4; possibly TRBD1 for D (5 bases). Germline V gives CDR1 LGHNA, CDR2 YSLEER. Trimming removed 4 bases at V and 0 bases at J, with 21 bases between. The CDR3 loop spans 19 amino acids. DNA of the CDR3: TGCGCCAGCAGCCGCCCCCCGAGGTCAGGGAGTGCAACTAATGAAAAACTGTTTTTT. The encoded protein is CASSRPPRSGSATNEKLFF.

Ten or more counts support this clonotype. The V gene is TRBV20-1, the J gene TRBJ2-3; 7 nucleotides agree with TRBD2. Germline-derived CDR1 and CDR2 are DFQATT and SNEGSKA (reference sequence). This CDR3 spans 14 amino acids. V was clipped by 7 bases and J by 2 bases; unmatched bases: 9. The CDR3 region has the DNA TGCAGTGAGGTGGGGGGGAAGACCACAGATACGCAGTATTTT. Translation: CSEVGGKTTDTQYF.

The V call is TRBV20-1, the J call TRBJ1-1; a weak D match, TRBD1 (6 bases). Germline CDR1 is DFQATT and CDR2 is SNEGSKA (reference sequence). The CDR3 length is 14 residues. V lost 4 bases and J 1 base, leaving 13 bases between the germline ends. The CDR3 DNA reads as TGCAGTGCTATTCCGGGACAAACGAACACTGAAGCTTTCTTT. This gives the protein CSAIPGQTNTEAFF.

This chain links TRBV5-1 with TRBJ2-7; 8 positions agree with TRBD1. The V gene end was trimmed by 6 bases and the J gene end by 6 bases; junction bases not matched to a gene: 11. Per the germline V gene, CDR1 is SGHRS and CDR2 is YFSETQ. The CDR3 runs 14 residues. CDR3 amino acids: CASTARGQGTEQYF. The CDR3 nucleotides read TGCGCCAGCACCGCGCGTGGACAGGGAACCGAGCAGTACTTC.

This clonotype was picked up a small number of times. The rearrangement joins TRBV7-6 to TRBJ2-3; possibly TRBD1 for D (5 bases). Germline CDR1 is SGHVS and CDR2 is FNYEAQ. This CDR3 comprises 14 residues. Trimming removed 5 bases from V and 2 bases from J, with 11 bases in between. The CDR3 is CASSIDSVTDTQYF. In DNA, the CDR3 is TGTGCCAGCAGCATTGACAGCGTCACAGATACGCAGTATTTT.

This clonotype was counted many times. The chain combines TRBV20-1 with TRBJ2-3, with 9 bases fitting TRBD2. With 0 bases clipped from V and 0 bases from J, the junction kept 10 bases outside the gene matches. Per the germline V gene, CDR1 is DFQATT and CDR2 is SNEGSKA (reference sequence). The CDR3 sequence is 18 residues long. The CDR3 spells CSARDPTRGGSSTDTQYF. The CDR3 nucleotides are TGCAGTGCTAGAGATCCGACGCGGGGGGGCTCTAGCACAGATACGCAGTATTTT.

This clonotype was seen repeatedly, ten times or more. This chain uses TRBV4-1 with TRBJ1-5, with 9 bases that match TRBD1. With V trimmed by 3 bases and J by 2 bases, 5 bases remained unmatched. The CDR3 extends over 16 amino acids. CDR1 and CDR2 (germline): MGHRA, YSYEKL. This chain's CDR3 is CASSQRDRVGNQPQHF. CDR3 bases: TGCGCCAGCAGCCAGAGGGACAGGGTCGGCAATCAGCCCCAGCATTTT.

This clonotype was recorded many times. The chain combines TRBV5-6 with TRBJ1-5; 8 nucleotides agree with TRBD1. V shed 3 bases, J shed 7 bases, and the junction held 3 bases outside the gene matches. CDR1 is SGHDT and CDR2 is YYEEEE in the germline V gene. This CDR3 contains 13 residues. CDR3 nucleotides: TGTGCCAGCAGCTATGGGACAGGACAGCCCCAGCATTTT. This codes for CASSYGTGQPQHF.

In its sample, this clonotype was seen many times. CDR3 nucleotides: TGTGCCAGCAGCTTAGTTGCAGATCCGTACAATGAGCAGTTCTTC. The encoded protein is CASSLVADPYNEQFF. This chain uses TRBV7-2 with TRBJ2-1, with D hard to call. The germline gives CDR1 SGHTA, CDR2 FQGNSA. V lost 1 base, J lost 4 bases, and 11 bases lay in between. The CDR3 spans 15 residues. The variable domain in full, with the rest retrieved from reference TRBV7-2 and TRBJ2-1, is GAGVSQSPSNKVTEKGKDVELRCDPISGHTALYWYRQSLGQGLEFLIYFQGNSAPDKSGLPSDRFSAERTGGSVSTLTIQRTQQEDSAVYLCASSLVADPYNEQFFGPGTRLTVL.

This clonotype was recorded many times. The chain couples TRBV7-2 to TRBJ2-3; 9 bases map to TRBD2. The CDR3 has 15 residues. CDR1 is SGHTA and CDR2 is FQGNSA in the germline V gene. V lost 8 bases and J lost 1; bases outside the gene matches: 7. The CDR3, as DNA: TGTGCCAGCTCGACGCCTAGCGGGGGCACAGATACGCAGTATTTT. This codes for CASSTPSGGTDTQYF. Looking up the rest from reference TRBV7-2 and TRBJ2-3 gives the full variable domain: GAGVSQSPSNKVTEKGKDVELRCDPISGHTALYWYRQSLGQGLEFLIYFQGNSAPDKSGLPSDRFSAERTGGSVSTLTIQRTQQEDSAVYLCASSTPSGGTDTQYFGPGTRLTVL.

This chain joins TRBV7-2 and TRBJ1-1, with D unclear. V lost 5 bases, J lost 2 bases, and 9 bases lay in between. Germline V gene data show CDR1 as SGHTA and CDR2 as FQGNSA. The CDR3 extends over 13 amino acids. This chain's CDR3 is CASSSVVNTEAFF. CDR3 nucleotide sequence: TGTGCCAGCAGCAGCGTAGTTAACACTGAAGCTTTCTTT.

The chain carries TRBV18 and TRBJ2-6; D unclear. Per the germline V gene, CDR1 is KGHSH and CDR2 is LQKENI. Between the trimmed V and J ends, which lost 1 base and 4 bases, there was a span of 17 bases. This CDR3 comprises 18 residues. In DNA, the CDR3 is TGTGCCAGCTCACCACTCCCGGCAAGCAGGTCGGGGGCCAACGTCCTGACTTTC. Amino acid sequence: CASSPLPASRSGANVLTF. Full variable domain (remainder filled in from reference TRBV18 and TRBJ2-6): NAGVMQNPRHLVRRRGQEARLRCSPMKGHSHVYWYRQLPEEGLKFMVYLQKENIIDESGMPKERFSAEFPKEGPSILRIQQVVRGDSAAYFCASSPLPASRSGANVLTFGAGSRLTVL.

The sample holds many counts of this clonotype. The CDR3 here is CASSQGSAGETQYF. CDR3 in DNA: TGTGCCAGCAGCCAAGGGTCGGCGGGGGAGACCCAGTACTTC. This chain joins TRBV4-2 and TRBJ2-5; a weak D match, TRBD2 (6 bases). The CDR3 consists of 14 residues. Per the germline V gene, CDR1 is LGHNA and CDR2 is YNFKEQ. The ends were cut back, 1 base at V and 5 bases at J, with 11 bases in the middle.

This clonotype occurred many times. The chain uses TRBV7-2 and TRBJ1-1; possible D gene TRBD1, 6 bases. Trimming removed 8 bases from V and 4 bases from J, with 14 bases in between. Looked up from germline, CDR1 is SGHTA and CDR2 is FQGNSA. This CDR3 comprises 13 residues. The CDR3 region is CASSRGVITEAFF. The CDR3 DNA is TGTGCCAGCTCTAGGGGGGTTATCACTGAAGCTTTCTTT.

The rearrangement uses TRBV20-1 and TRBJ1-4; 7 nucleotides line up with TRBD1. With 5 bases clipped from V and 7 bases from J, the junction kept 7 bases outside the gene matches. CDR3 length: 13 residues. Germline V gene lookup returns CDR1 DFQATT and CDR2 SNEGSKA (reference sequence). The CDR3 bases are TGCAGTGCTCCCGACAGGGTTGGTGAAAAACTGTTTTTT. It is translated as CSAPDRVGEKLFF.

This clonotype was seen many times. The gene calls are TRBV6-2 or TRBV6-3 and TRBJ2-2; D call uncertain. The CDR3 has 11 amino acids. V was shortened by 2 bases and J by 7 bases, with 2 bases between the two germline ends. The V gene's germline CDR1 is MNHEY and CDR2 SVGEGT. In DNA form, the CDR3 reads TGTGCCAGCAGTTACGGCGGGGAGCTGTTTTTT. Protein: CASSYGGELFF.

This clonotype was seen ten or more times. The chain combines TRBV6-1 with TRBJ2-2, with 12 bases lining up with TRBD1. This CDR3 region has 14 residues. V lost 6 bases to trimming and J lost 7 bases; unmatched junction nucleotides: 3. Germline V CDR1 and CDR2: MNHNS, SASEGT. CDR3 nucleotides: TGTGCCAGCAGGGGGACAGGGGGCCTCGGGGAGCTGTTTTTT. As protein: CASRGTGGLGELFF.